The 18 T cell receptor beta chains in this list originate from one sample, sequenced in a study of cytomegalovirus exposure and HLA in healthy donors. PCR primers comprised 60 Vbeta and 13 Jbeta primers. The repertoire was sequenced with immunoSEQ multiplex PCR; TCRdb's copy has only in-frame clones and lacks some. The sample contains tens of thousands of clones, about 80% of which appear only once. Sequences were obtained from PBMCs. These receptors all come from a young man in good health and CMV-seronegative.

Only a few counts were recorded for this clone. V is TRBV7-9 and J is TRBJ1-5; D call uncertain. Germline V gene sequence: CDR1 SEHNR, CDR2 FQNEAQ (reference sequence). The V end lost 3 bases, the J end lost 4 bases, and 4 bases lay between the germline ends. The CDR3 consists of 12 residues. CDR3 nucleotide sequence: TGTGCCAGCAGCTTCCATAATCAGCCCCAGCATTTT. Translated, it gives CASSFHNQPQHF.

V and J are TRBV27 and TRBJ1-1, with D possibly being TRBD1 (5 bases). V gave up 4 bases and J gave up 10 bases, with 16 bases separating them. CDR1 is MNHEY and CDR2 is SMNVEV in the germline V gene (reference sequence). The CDR3 is 13 amino acids. The CDR3 DNA reads as TGTGCCAGCAGTTCGGATTCTTGGGGGGGAGCTTTCTTT. This codes for CASSSDSWGGAFF.

The rearrangement uses TRBV18 and TRBJ1-2, with 7 bases that match TRBD1. V lost 3 bases and J lost 6; bases outside the gene matches: 1. The CDR3 runs 12 residues. From germline, CDR1 is KGHSH and CDR2 LQKENI. For the CDR3, the DNA is TGTGCCAGCTCACCGGACAGGAATGGCTACACCTTC. Amino acids: CASSPDRNGYTF.

The V call is TRBV10-3, the J call TRBJ1-1; D is ambiguous. The CDR3 sequence is 15 residues long. Trimming pared 3 bases from V and 3 bases from J, leaving 14 bases between. Germline V gene lookup returns CDR1 ENHRY and CDR2 SYGVKD. CDR3 residues: CAISDPRRVYTEAFF. CDR3 in DNA: TGTGCCATCAGTGACCCCCGGAGGGTTTACACTGAAGCTTTCTTT.

This clone was detected only once. This chain connects TRBV29-1 to TRBJ2-3, with D maybe TRBD1 (5 bases). Germline assignment: CDR1 SQVTM and CDR2 ANQGSEA. This CDR3 has 16 amino acids. V gave up 1 base and J gave up 0 bases, with 14 bases separating them. The CDR3 DNA follows: TGCAGCGTTGAAGTAGGGGAAGACGCTAGCACAGATACGCAGTATTTT. Translating it yields CSVEVGEDASTDTQYF.

This clone was recorded only once. The CDR3 sequence is CATDRGLSYNSPLHF. The CDR3 DNA sequence: TGTGCCACGGACAGGGGTTTGTCCTATAATTCACCCCTCCACTTT. The rearrangement uses TRBV6-1 and TRBJ1-6, with 9 bases aligning to TRBD1. Unmatched junction bases numbered 5, after V lost 10 bases and J lost 1 base. CDR3 length: 15 amino acids. Germline CDR1 is MNHNS and CDR2 is SASEGT.

The chain couples TRBV7-9 to TRBJ2-3; D gene ambiguous. The CDR3 loop spans 16 amino acids. Germline values: CDR1 SEHNR, CDR2 FQNEAQ (reference sequence). With 4 bases removed from V and 2 bases from J, the gap between germline ends came to 16 bases. The CDR3 coding sequence is TGTGCCAGCAGCTCCTACCCGGGTTCCGACACAGATACGCAGTATTTT. Residues: CASSSYPGSDTDTQYF.

This chain connects TRBV5-5 to TRBJ2-7; D is uncertain. CDR1 SGHKS and CDR2 YYEKEE come from the germline V gene (reference sequence). This CDR3 has 14 amino acids. Trimming removed 0 bases at V and 0 bases at J, with 7 bases between. CDR3 DNA sequence: TGTGCCAGCAGCTTGGAGGCTAGCTCCTACGAGCAGTACTTC. The encoded protein is CASSLEASSYEQYF.

This sequence joins TRBV7-9 and TRBJ1-3; D call uncertain. The germline CDR1 and CDR2 sequences are SEHNR and FQNEAQ (reference sequence). V lost 4 bases to trimming and J lost 8 bases, with 12 bases between them. This CDR3 is 13 amino acids long. Written as DNA, the CDR3 is TGTGCCAGCAGCTCACCCTCCTCGGACACCATATATTTT. Protein sequence: CASSSPSSDTIYF. Complete variable domain (other parts from reference TRBV7-9 and TRBJ1-3): DTGVSQNPRHKITKRGQNVTFRCDPISEHNRLYWYRQTLGQGPEFLTYFQNEAQLEKSRLLSDRFSAERPKGSFSTLEIQRTEQGDSAMYLCASSSPSSDTIYFGEGSWLTVV.

The chain links TRBV6-1 to TRBJ2-7, with D maybe TRBD1 (5 bases). Germline lookup yields CDR1 MNHNS and CDR2 SASEGT. V dropped 8 bases and J dropped 3 bases, with 17 bases sitting between them. The length of the CDR3 is 14 residues. For the CDR3, the DNA is TGTGCCAGCGGGGCGTCTTCCTCCTACTACGAGCAGTACTTC. The encoded protein is CASGASSSYYEQYF.

The chain is built from TRBV5-1 and TRBJ1-1, with D possibly being TRBD1 (6 bases). Germline V lookup: CDR1 SGHRS, CDR2 YFSETQ. The CDR3 totals 14 residues. V shed 0 bases and J shed 8 bases, with 14 bases lying between them. The CDR3 spells CASSLGPLQGEAFF. In DNA form, the CDR3 reads TGCGCCAGCAGCTTGGGCCCCCTGCAGGGGGAAGCTTTCTTT. Complete variable domain (other parts from reference TRBV5-1 and TRBJ1-1): KAGVTQTPRYLIKTRGQQVTLSCSPISGHRSVSWYQQTPGQGLQFLFEYFSETQRNKGNFPGRFSGRQFSNSRSEMNVSTLELGDSALYLCASSLGPLQGEAFFGQGTRLTVV.

The rearrangement joins TRBV9 to TRBJ2-7; 14 nucleotides agree with TRBD2. This CDR3 comprises 15 residues. CDR1 is SGDLS, CDR2 YYNGEE, per germline. J was trimmed by 5 bases and V by 2 bases; bases with no gene match: 3. As DNA, the CDR3 is TGTGCCAGCAGCGTGGGGGGACTAGCGGGAGACGAGCAGTACTTC. The encoded protein is CASSVGGLAGDEQYF.

V and J are TRBV5-1 and TRBJ1-6; D ambiguous. The CDR3 has 14 amino acids. Deletions cut 0 bases from V and 7 bases from J, with 8 bases between. Germline loops: CDR1 SGHRS, CDR2 YFSETQ. The CDR3 loop is CASSLEAGNSPLHF. CDR3 DNA: TGCGCCAGCAGCTTGGAGGCAGGCAATTCACCCCTCCACTTT.

The gene calls are TRBV4-1 and TRBJ2-7, with 7 positions matching TRBD1. This CDR3 has 14 amino acids. After removal of 1 base from V and 5 bases from J, the junction contained 5 bases not matched to a gene. In germline, CDR1 is MGHRA, CDR2 YSYEKL. The CDR3 DNA is TGCGCCAGCAGCCAAGGACAGGGCCCCAACGAGCAGTACTTC. This codes for CASSQGQGPNEQYF.

The chain is built from TRBV11-2 and TRBJ1-1; D perhaps matches TRBD1 (6 bases). CDR1 is SGHAT, CDR2 FQNNGV, per germline. Trimming cost V 5 bases and J 1 base, with 17 bases left between them. The CDR3 totals 16 residues. The CDR3 protein is CASSLGGGRANTEAFF. The CDR3 DNA reads as TGTGCCAGCAGCCTCGGTGGGGGCAGGGCGAACACTGAAGCTTTCTTT.

This chain uses TRBV27 with TRBJ1-4; D remains ambiguous. V was cut by 6 bases and J by 4 bases, with 15 bases left in between. The CDR3 spans 15 residues. Germline V gives CDR1 MNHEY, CDR2 SMNVEV (reference sequence). CDR3 DNA sequence: TGTGCCAGCAGGACACTTTCCTTGGATAATGAAAAACTGTTTTTT. It translates to CASRTLSLDNEKLFF.

The chain carries TRBV7-6 and TRBJ2-5; D is uncertain. This CDR3 is built from 15 residues. CDR1 and CDR2 from the germline V gene are SGHVS and FNYEAQ. The V end lost 0 bases, the J end lost 0 bases, and 8 bases lay between the germline ends. The CDR3 spells CASSLAASYQETQYF. The CDR3 DNA reads TGTGCCAGCAGCTTAGCGGCCTCGTACCAAGAGACCCAGTACTTC.

This chain connects TRBV9 to TRBJ2-3, with 9 bases aligning to TRBD1. The CDR3 extends over 16 amino acids. Germline CDR1 is SGDLS and CDR2 is YYNGEE. Trimming cost V 4 bases and J 2 bases; bases outside gene matches: 8. As DNA, the CDR3 is TGTGCCAGCAGCTCTCGGACAGGGGACCTCACAGATACGCAGTATTTT. This codes for CASSSRTGDLTDTQYF.